This note documents a single T cell receptor (beta chain) sequence. The antigen is undetermined. This entry comes from a study of siplizumab effects on memory and regulatory T cells. Study conclusions and caveats: Only a minority of proliferating CD4+ or CD8+ clones had an assignable naive or memory phenotype, with roughly 80-96% lacking one.

For a few donor pairs, CD4+ naive/memory and CD8+ naive/effector-memory/TEMRA unstimulated subsets were also sequenced. V lost 0 bases and J 8 bases, leaving 8 bases between the germline ends. Germline assignment: CDR1 SEHNR and CDR2 FQNEAQ (reference sequence). This CDR3 spans 14 amino acids. The table came from immunoSEQ multiplex PCR; TCRdb's copy has only in-frame clones and leaves some out. The sample lists about 50,000 clones, less than 90% occurring once. The sequencing sample was made of naive CD8+ T cells sorted from blood. The chain combines TRBV7-9 with TRBJ1-6; no clear D gene. This TCR was sampled from a human donor in good health. CDR3 loop: CASSLAGNYSPLHF. The CDR3 region has the DNA TGTGCCAGCAGCTTAGCAGGGAATTATTCACCCCTCCACTTT.